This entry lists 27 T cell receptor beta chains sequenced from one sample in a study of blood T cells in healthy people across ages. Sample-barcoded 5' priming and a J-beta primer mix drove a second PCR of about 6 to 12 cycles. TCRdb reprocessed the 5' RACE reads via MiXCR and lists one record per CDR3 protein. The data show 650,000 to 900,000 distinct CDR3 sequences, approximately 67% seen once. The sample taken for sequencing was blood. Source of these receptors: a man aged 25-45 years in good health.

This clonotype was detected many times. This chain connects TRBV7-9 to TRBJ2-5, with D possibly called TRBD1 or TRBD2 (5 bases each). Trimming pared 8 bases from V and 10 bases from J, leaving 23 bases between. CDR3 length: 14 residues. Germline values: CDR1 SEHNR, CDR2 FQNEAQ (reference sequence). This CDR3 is CASGRGIEVGVQYF. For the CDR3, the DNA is TGTGCCAGCGGCAGAGGGATTGAGGTGGGGGTCCAGTACTTC.

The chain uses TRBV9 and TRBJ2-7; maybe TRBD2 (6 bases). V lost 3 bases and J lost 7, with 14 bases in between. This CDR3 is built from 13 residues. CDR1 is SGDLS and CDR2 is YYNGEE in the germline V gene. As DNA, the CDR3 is TGTGCCAGCAGCGACGCTAGCGCAAGTGAGCAGTACTTC. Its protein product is CASSDASASEQYF.

The CDR3 DNA follows: TGTGCCAGCAGCACCAAGAACAGGGTTAACACCGGGGAGCTGTTTTTT. Residues: CASSTKNRVNTGELFF. The chain combines TRBV7-8 with TRBJ2-2, with D maybe TRBD1 (6 bases). Trimming pared 5 bases from V and 2 bases from J, leaving 15 bases between. Germline CDR1 reads SGHVS; CDR2 reads FQNEAQ. The CDR3 loop spans 16 amino acids.

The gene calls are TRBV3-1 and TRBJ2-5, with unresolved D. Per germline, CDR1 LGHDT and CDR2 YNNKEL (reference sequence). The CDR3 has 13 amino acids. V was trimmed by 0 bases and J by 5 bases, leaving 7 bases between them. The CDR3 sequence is CASSQEGSETQYF. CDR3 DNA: TGTGCCAGCAGCCAAGAAGGATCGGAGACCCAGTACTTC.

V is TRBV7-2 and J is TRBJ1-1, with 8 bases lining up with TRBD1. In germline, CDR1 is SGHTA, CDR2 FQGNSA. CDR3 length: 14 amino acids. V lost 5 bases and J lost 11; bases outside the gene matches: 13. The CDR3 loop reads CASSPSLDRGDAFF. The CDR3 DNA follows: TGTGCCAGCAGCCCAAGCCTAGACAGGGGCGATGCTTTCTTT.

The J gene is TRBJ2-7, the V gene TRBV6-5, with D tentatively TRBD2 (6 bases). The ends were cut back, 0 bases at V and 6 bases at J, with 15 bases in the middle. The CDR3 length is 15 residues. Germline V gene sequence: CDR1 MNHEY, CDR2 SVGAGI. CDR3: CASSYSGTGVVEQYF. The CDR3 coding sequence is TGTGCCAGCAGTTACTCCGGGACTGGAGTAGTCGAGCAGTACTTC.

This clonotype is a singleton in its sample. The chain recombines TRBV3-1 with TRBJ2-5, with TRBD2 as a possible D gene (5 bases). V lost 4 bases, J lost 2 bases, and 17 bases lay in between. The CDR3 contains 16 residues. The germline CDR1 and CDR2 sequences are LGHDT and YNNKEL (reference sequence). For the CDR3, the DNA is TGTGCCAGCAGCCCCCAGGTGGGGAGTGGACAAGAGACCCAGTACTTC. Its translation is CASSPQVGSGQETQYF.

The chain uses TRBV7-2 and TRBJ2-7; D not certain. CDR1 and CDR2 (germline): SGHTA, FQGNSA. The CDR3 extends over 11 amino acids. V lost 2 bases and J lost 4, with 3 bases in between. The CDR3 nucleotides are TGTGCCAGCAGCTTAAAGTACGAGCAGTACTTC. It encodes CASSLKYEQYF.

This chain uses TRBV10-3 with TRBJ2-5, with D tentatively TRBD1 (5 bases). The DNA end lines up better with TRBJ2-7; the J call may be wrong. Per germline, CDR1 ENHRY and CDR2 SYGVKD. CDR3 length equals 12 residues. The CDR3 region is CAISGSRDEQYF. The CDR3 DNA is TGTGCCATCAGTGGTTCCAGGGACGAGCAGTACTTC.

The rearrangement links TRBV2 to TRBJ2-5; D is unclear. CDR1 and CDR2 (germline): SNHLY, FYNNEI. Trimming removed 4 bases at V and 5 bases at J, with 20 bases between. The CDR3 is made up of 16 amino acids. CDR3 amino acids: CASSAADWAVLETQYF. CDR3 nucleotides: TGTGCCAGCAGTGCTGCTGACTGGGCGGTTCTTGAGACCCAGTACTTC.

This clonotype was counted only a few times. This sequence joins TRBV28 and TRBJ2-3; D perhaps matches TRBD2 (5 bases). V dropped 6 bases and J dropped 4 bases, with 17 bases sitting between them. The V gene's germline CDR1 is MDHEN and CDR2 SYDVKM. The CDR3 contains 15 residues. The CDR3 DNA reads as TGTGCCAGCAGCGTTTCGGGGAGTCGGGCAGATACGCAGTATTTT. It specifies CASSVSGSRADTQYF.

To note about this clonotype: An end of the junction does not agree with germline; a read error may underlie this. CDR3 sequence (DNA): TGTGCCAGCAGCTCCACAGTGGGACGGAGCATAGATACGCAGTATTTT. Protein: CASSSTVGRSIDTQYF. The chain has TRBV7-9 and TRBJ2-3; D could derive from TRBD1 or TRBD2 (5 bases each). CDR1 is SEHNR and CDR2 is FQNEAQ in the germline V gene (reference sequence). This CDR3 region has 16 residues.

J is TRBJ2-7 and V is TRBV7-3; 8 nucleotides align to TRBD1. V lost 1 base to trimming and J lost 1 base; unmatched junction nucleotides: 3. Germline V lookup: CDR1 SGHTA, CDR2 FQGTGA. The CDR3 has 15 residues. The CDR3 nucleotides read TGTGCCAGCAGCTTAAGACAGGGGTCATCCTACGAGCAGTACTTC. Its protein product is CASSLRQGSSYEQYF.

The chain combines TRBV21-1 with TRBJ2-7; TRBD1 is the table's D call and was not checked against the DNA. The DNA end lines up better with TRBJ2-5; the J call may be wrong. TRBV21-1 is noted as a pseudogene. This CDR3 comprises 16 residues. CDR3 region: CASSKDWGTVQETQYF. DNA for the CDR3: TGTGCCAGCAGCAAAGACTGGGGGACCGTACAAGAGACCCAGTACTTC.

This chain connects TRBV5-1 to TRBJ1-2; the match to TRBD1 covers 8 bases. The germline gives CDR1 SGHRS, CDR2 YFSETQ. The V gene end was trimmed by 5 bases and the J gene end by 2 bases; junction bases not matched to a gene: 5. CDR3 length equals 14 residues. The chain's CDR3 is CASRNGQGNYGYTF. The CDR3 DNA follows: TGCGCCAGCAGGAACGGACAGGGCAACTATGGCTACACCTTC.

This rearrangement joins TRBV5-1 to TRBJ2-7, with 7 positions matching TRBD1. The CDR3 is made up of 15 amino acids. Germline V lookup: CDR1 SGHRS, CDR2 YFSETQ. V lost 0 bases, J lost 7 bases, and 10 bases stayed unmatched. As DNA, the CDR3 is TGCGCCAGCAGCTTGGTAGGGGGCCATAACAATGAGCAGTACTTC. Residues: CASSLVGGHNNEQYF.

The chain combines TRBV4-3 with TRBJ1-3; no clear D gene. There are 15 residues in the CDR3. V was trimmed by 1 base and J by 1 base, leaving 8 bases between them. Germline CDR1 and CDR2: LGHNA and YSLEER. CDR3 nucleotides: TGCGCCAGCAGCCAAGCGCTAGGGTCTGGAAACACCATATATTTT. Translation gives CASSQALGSGNTIYF.

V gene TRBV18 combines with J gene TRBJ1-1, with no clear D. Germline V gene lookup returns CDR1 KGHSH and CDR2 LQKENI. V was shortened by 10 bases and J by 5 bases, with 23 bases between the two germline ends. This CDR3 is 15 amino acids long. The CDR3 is CANSSEGGGRTEAFF. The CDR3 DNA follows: TGTGCCAACTCCAGTGAAGGAGGCGGGAGGACTGAAGCTTTCTTT.

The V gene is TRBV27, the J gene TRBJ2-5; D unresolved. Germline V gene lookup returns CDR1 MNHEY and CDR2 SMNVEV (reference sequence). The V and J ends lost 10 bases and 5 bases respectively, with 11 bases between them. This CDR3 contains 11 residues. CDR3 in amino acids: CATWFSETQYF. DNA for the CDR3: TGTGCCACCTGGTTTTCGGAGACCCAGTACTTC.

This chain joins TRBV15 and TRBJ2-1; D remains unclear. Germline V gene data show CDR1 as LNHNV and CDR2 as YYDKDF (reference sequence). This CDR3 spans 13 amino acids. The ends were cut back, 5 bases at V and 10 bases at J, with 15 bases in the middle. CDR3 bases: TGTGCCACCAGCCGGCACAGAGTTAGGGAGCAGTTCTTC. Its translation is CATSRHRVREQFF.

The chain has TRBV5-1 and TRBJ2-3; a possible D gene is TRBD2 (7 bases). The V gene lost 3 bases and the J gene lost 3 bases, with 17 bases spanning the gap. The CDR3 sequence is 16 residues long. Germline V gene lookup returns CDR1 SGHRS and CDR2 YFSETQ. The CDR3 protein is CASSSPLARGTDTQYF. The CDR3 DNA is TGCGCCAGCAGCTCCCCACTAGCGAGGGGGACAGATACGCAGTATTTT.

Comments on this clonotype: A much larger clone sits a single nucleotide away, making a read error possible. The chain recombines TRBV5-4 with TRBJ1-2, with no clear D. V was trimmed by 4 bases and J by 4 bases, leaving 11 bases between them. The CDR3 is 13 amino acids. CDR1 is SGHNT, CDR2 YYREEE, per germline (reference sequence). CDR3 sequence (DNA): TGTGCCAGCAGCCCGGGAGCAGTCTATGGCTACACCTTC. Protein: CASSPGAVYGYTF.

As DNA, the CDR3 is TGTGCCATTGGGGGGGCAGGTCAGCCCCAGCATTTT. Amino acid sequence: CAIGGAGQPQHF. The chain combines TRBV28 with TRBJ1-5; TRBD1 is a possible D gene (6 bases). With 10 bases removed from V and 6 bases from J, the gap between germline ends came to 13 bases. Germline assignment: CDR1 MDHEN and CDR2 SYDVKM. This CDR3 spans 12 amino acids.

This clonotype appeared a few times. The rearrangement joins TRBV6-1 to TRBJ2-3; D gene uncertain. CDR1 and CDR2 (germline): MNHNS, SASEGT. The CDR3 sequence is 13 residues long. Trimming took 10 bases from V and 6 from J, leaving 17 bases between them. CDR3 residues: CATVFGSIDTQYF. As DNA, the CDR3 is TGTGCCACCGTCTTTGGGTCCATTGATACGCAGTATTTT.

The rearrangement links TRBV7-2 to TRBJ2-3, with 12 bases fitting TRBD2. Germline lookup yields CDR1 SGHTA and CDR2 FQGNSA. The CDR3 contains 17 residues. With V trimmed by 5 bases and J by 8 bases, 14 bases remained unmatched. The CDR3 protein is CASSANPSGGAIGTQYF. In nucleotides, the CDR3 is TGTGCCAGCAGCGCCAATCCTAGCGGGGGGGCAATCGGTACGCAGTATTTT.

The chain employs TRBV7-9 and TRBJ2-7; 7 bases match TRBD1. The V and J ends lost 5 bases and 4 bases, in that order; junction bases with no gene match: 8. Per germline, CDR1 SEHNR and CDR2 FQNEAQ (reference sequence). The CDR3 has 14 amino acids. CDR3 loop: CASSLRDRTYEQYF. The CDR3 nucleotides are TGTGCCAGCAGCCTCCGGGACAGAACTTACGAGCAGTACTTC.

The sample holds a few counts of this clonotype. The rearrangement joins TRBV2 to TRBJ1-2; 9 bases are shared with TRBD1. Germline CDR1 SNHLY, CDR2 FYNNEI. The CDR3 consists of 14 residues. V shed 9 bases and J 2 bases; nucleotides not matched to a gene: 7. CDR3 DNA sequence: TGTGCCAGTCCTCCGGGACAGGGAAACTATGGCTACACCTTC. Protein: CASPPGQGNYGYTF.